This TCR beta chain is drawn from a study of shared clonotypes between healthy human individuals. Study information: With ages of 18 to 49, the donors were a couple of women and a few men.

Here immunoSEQ multiplex PCR was the method, and the copy in TCRdb shows in-frame clones only, minus some. Among roughly 500,000 clones listed, around 79% were seen once. The specimen sequenced was PBMCs. The receptor was derived from a woman aged 40 to 50 in good health. Some clones in this sample may be carry-over from other donors' samples.

The CDR3 protein is CASSEQETQYF. CDR3 nucleotides: TGTGCCAGCTCAGAACAAGAGACCCAGTACTTC. V and J are TRBV18 and TRBJ2-5; D unresolved. Trimming pared 5 bases from V and 2 bases from J, leaving 3 bases between. Germline CDR1 and CDR2: KGHSH and LQKENI. The CDR3 loop spans 11 amino acids.